This TCR beta chain was captured by sequencing in a study of cytomegalovirus exposure and HLA in healthy donors (dated by TCRdb to between 2016 and 2019). About the full investigation: An earlier analysis of some 600 of the donors reported approximately 280 Gb of sequence data and around 120 million unique TCR beta sequences obtained from 150 million to 200 million T cells. In a later analysis, previously published TCR beta repertoires from 666 donors were re-analyzed and high-resolution HLA genotyping was added so that TCR occurrence patterns could be studied. Four to six DR-DQ haplotypes were handled as single units for association and clustering, since linkage in the cohort was strong. Approximately 300 gigabases of sequencing data and 70 million to 100 million unique TCR sequences made up an early release that covered some 640 HLA-typed donors. Typing coverage differed by locus: A, B, C, DRB1 and DQB1 were typed in roughly 629-640 donors, DQA1 in about 500, DPA1 in approximately 600, and DPB1 in 400 to 490. Alongside the repertoire data, information on donor age, sex, ethnicity and CMV serostatus was compiled. Rather than drawing on any new phenotypic data, the later analysis identified candidate immune exposures from TCR beta sequences and the way those sequences occurred across donors. Genome-wide SNP genotypes for about 60% of the 666 donors were used in a later genetic analysis, which treated that subset as a discovery cohort. An earlier analysis of 587 of the donors used high-throughput TCR beta sequencing to judge whether each TCR beta V gene segment behaved as functional or pseudogenic. The genetic ancestry cluster associated with self-reported Caucasian donors included roughly four fifths of the 300 to 400 genotyped donors. The study profiled the T cell repertoires of hundreds of subjects by immunosequencing and related them to cytomegalovirus serostatus. Along with the roughly 710-subject first cohort, a separate validation cohort of some 130 different subjects was used. Class I and class II HLA loci were covered by the typing at four-digit resolution. Among about 390 genotyped donors of the cohort, an average of roughly 240,000 unique TCR beta nucleotide sequences were sequenced per donor, around 20% of them non-productive. All discovery cohort repertoires had been generated using a single sequencing platform. To predict cytomegalovirus infection status, the study combined high-throughput TCR immunosequencing, statistical association of individual TCRs with disease status, and machine learning. The aim of the study was to test whether cataloging public T cell receptors could identify signatures of past pathogen exposure.

The cohort comprised hundreds of healthy bone marrow donors. Cohort members were all nominally healthy when sampled, although unrecorded immune exposures were likely present. The donor tested CMV seronegative and was one of the 352 seronegative cohort members. A peripheral blood sample was collected from each donor, and TCR beta sequencing was performed on peripheral blood mononuclear cells. The Qiagen DNeasy Blood Extraction Kit was used to extract genomic DNA from the blood cell samples. Details on this clone: The clone's antigen remains unknown. Base qualities were left out, and no much larger clone turns up one base away.

Libraries were prepared through the immunoSEQ multiplex PCR assay. A mixture of 60 forward primers for TCR Vbeta segments and 13 reverse primers for TCR Jbeta segments was used in the multiplex PCR. A multiplex PCR assay on genomic DNA amplified the CDR3 region of rearranged TCR beta genes. The Illumina HiSeq System was used to sequence the amplified TCR beta libraries as 87-base-pair reads. In the original analysis: Across the 640 or so repertoires, a later analysis counted some 81 million unique TCR beta chains, approximately 10 million of which were shared by at least two donors. Raw reads were error-corrected and collapsed into unique sequences with a nearest-neighbor algorithm that merged closely related sequences to remove PCR and sequencing errors. CDR3 sequences were aligned to IMGT reference sequences to assign V, D and J gene segments. For a sequence to be retained, a match of at least six nucleotides to both a V gene segment and a J gene segment was required. A rearrangement counted as productive if the CDR3 had no stop codons and remained in frame with V and J, and every other rearrangement counted as non-productive. Following IMGT convention, CDR3 was defined as the stretch from the second conserved V-encoded cysteine up to the conserved J-encoded phenylalanine. The earlier analysis of fewer than 750 of the donors excluded sequences that lacked an unambiguous match to a single V gene segment. In an earlier analysis of 500 to 750 of the donors, V segments were called functional above 56.7% productive rearrangements and were called segregating when the between-donor standard deviation exceeded 5%. To diagnose cytomegalovirus status from the catalog of TCR beta chain sequences, a statistical classification framework was built. V and J gene assignment, in a later analysis, came from comparing TCR nucleotide sequences with IMGT/GENE-DB human TR gene sequences. In a later analysis, CDR3 sequences and most-parsimonious VDJ recombination scenarios were assigned using the TCRdist pipeline. In a later analysis, every TCR beta chain was defined by the combination of its CDR3 amino acid sequence and its V-gene family, and reads without a unique V-gene family were dropped. As a way to deal with suspected cross-contamination and a sequencing artifact, a later analysis dropped approximately 570 nucleotide sequences that were highly shared and had low generation probability. In a later analysis, a clonal expansion index for each public chain was calculated from normalized within-repertoire ranks of inferred template counts. In a later analysis, generation probabilities were computed with a VDJ recombination model fitted to out-of-frame rearrangements, and the resulting probabilities were checked against IGoR. A later analysis scored TCR-TCR, TCR-HLA and TCR-CMV co-occurrence with hypergeometric tests, applying a repertoire-size bias correction to TCR pairs. In a later analysis, false discovery rates were estimated by permuting HLA or CMV assignments 20 times. In a later analysis, co-occurring TCRs were grouped using DBSCAN, and TCRdist sequence similarity was added for clustering within HLA-allele-positive subsets. Co-occurrence clustering excluded repertoires with fewer than 30,000 or more than 120,000 public chains, plus five with anomalous nucleotide sharing. TCRdb limited this immuneACCESS table to in-frame rearrangements with V and J called. A share of clones is missing; checked studies link under half to unresolved V genes, and the rest is unexplained. V, J and clone size reflect that table, while D and trimming were determined from the DNA. Counted in this sample were some 130,000 clones; 74% of them appeared once. The ten largest clones capture 6% to 8% of the sample.

Inclusive of the bounding cysteine and phenylalanine, the CDR3 is 13 residues long. Of all the DNA, just the CDR3 is kept, 39 bases in frame from base 1. For CDR1 and CDR2, the germline V gene lists MDHEN and SYDVKM. V has 6 bases trimmed and J has 8 bases trimmed; junction bases matching no gene number 5. Study-wide conclusions, independent of this receptor: The study listed 164 TCR beta chains as associated with cytomegalovirus. A further reported finding was that TCR beta sequences accurately predicted the HLA-A and HLA-B alleles for most subjects in the first cohort. At a false discovery rate of 0.05, a later analysis linked some 18,000 TCR beta sequences to specific HLA alleles. In a later analysis, TCR association rates were found to vary across HLA loci, with the most associated TCRs seen for DRB1 alleles and the fewest for HLA-C alleles. It was suggested by the authors that the approach could potentially be generalized to other disease states and immunological phenotypes. Some IMGT-functional V segments, including TRBV6-2 and TRBV6-3, could not be distinguished by the 87-base-pair reads and were therefore excluded. A few of the identified cytomegalovirus-associated TCR beta chains were confirmed in vitro to be specific for cytomegalovirus antigens. According to a later analysis, parvovirus B19, influenza, CMV and Epstein-Barr virus appeared linked to several top co-occurrence clusters. A later analysis found that most CMV-associated TCR beta chains appeared HLA-restricted, with HLA associations seemingly driven largely by CMV exposure. Correlated functional status among segregating V segments might be attributable to linkage disequilibrium, but an unknown experimental factor could not be ruled out. A later genetic analysis associated a missense DCLRE1C variant with V-gene and J-gene trimming of TCR beta chains, and an independent cohort replicated the association. A group of highly shared sequence variants was considered likely to be a technical artifact of the sequencing pipeline. In this cohort, only TCR beta chains were sequenced, and detectable features were limited by the absence of alpha or paired-chain data. Fewer than 20 rarely observed V segments, including chromosome 9 orphons, were excluded from the earlier analysis of about 500 of the donors because counts were too low. Most TCR sequences were seen in very few donors, while some public TCRs were found in many individuals. In a later analysis, HLA-associated TCR beta chains showed more clonal expansion and lower generation probabilities than non-associated chains that were equally common. Because HLA typing was unavailable for some donors at each locus, only the typed subset was used in association tests. The presence/absence analyses assumed that sequencing depth was roughly uniform across donors, and that assumption may not be true. In both the original and validation cohorts, the classifier was reported to diagnose cytomegalovirus status with high specificity and sensitivity. The only immune exposure information available for the cohort was CMV serostatus. Strong co-occurrence of HLA alleles, especially DR and DQ, made assigning TCR associations to individual alleles difficult. A later genetic analysis reported fewer N-insertions in productive TCRs among donors in an Asian-associated ancestry cluster than the roughly 690-donor mean. An earlier analysis of approximately 540 of the donors showed that most TCR beta V segments appeared in productive rearrangements either about 87% or about 30% of the time, which broadly matched IMGT annotations.

Sequences were obtained from PBMCs. The sequence is built from TRBV28 and TRBJ2-5; 11 central nucleotides agree with TRBD1. The clonotype originates from a male donor in good health and CMV-seronegative. The CDR3 sequence is CASRGTGGDTQYF. The DNA reads TGTGCCAGCAGGGGGACAGGGGGGGATACCCAGTACTTC. Here the CDR3 is joined to the reference TRBV28 and TRBJ2-5 genes, and the full variable domain is: DVKVTQSSRYLVKRTGEKVFLECVQDMDHENMFWYRQDPGLGLRLIYFSYDVKMKEKGDIPEGYSVSREKKERFSLILESASTNQTSMYLCASRGTGGDTQYFGPGTRLLVL.